Presented here are 31 T cell receptor beta chains from one specimen sequenced in a study of CD8+ T cells in alopecia areata. Treatment specified: oral pan-JAK inhibitor, 5-10 mg twice daily. Reverse transcription of extracted RNA yielded cDNA, which provided the sequencing template. Using immunoSEQ multiplex PCR, the repertoire was profiled, and TCRdb retains in-frame clones only, with some absent. The sample includes around 190,000 clones, less than 65% of them seen just once. This specimen was CD4+ T cells sorted from blood, taken at week 24, from a patient treated with tofacitinib. Receptor source: a human donor with alopecia areata.

This chain joins TRBV29-1 and TRBJ2-7; TRBD2 might be the D (6 bases). There are 14 residues in the CDR3. Germline V lookup: CDR1 SQVTM, CDR2 ANQGSEA. V was cut by 6 bases and J by 3 bases, with 18 bases left in between. CDR3 nucleotide sequence: TGCAGCGTCCTCAATTCCGGGAGTAGCTACGAGCAGTACTTC. Its protein product is CSVLNSGSSYEQYF.

The chain employs TRBV30 and TRBJ2-5; 7 bases agree with TRBD2. CDR3 length equals 14 residues. J lost 5 bases, V lost 3 bases, and 9 bases had no gene match. Germline CDR1 GTSNPN, CDR2 SVGIG (reference sequence). CDR3 coding DNA: TGTGCCTGGAGCGCGGGAGAATTTGTGGAGACCCAGTACTTC. This gives the protein CAWSAGEFVETQYF.

This clone was detected only once. This rearrangement joins TRBV5-6 to TRBJ2-1; TRBD1 aligns across 9 bases. Germline CDR1 SGHDT, CDR2 YYEEEE. The CDR3 has 15 amino acids. J was trimmed by 10 bases and V by 0 bases; bases with no gene match: 8. The CDR3 DNA sequence: TGTGCCAGCAGCTTGGAGGGACAGGGTTTGGGGGAGCAGTTCTTC. This gives the protein CASSLEGQGLGEQFF.

The V and J genes are TRBV14 and TRBJ2-7; a weak D match, TRBD2 (5 bases). V was trimmed by 1 base and J by 6 bases, leaving 13 bases between them. The CDR3 extends over 14 amino acids. Germline-derived CDR1 and CDR2 are SGHDN and FVKESK. CDR3 protein: CASSQAGVQGEQYF. CDR3 in DNA: TGTGCCAGCAGCCAAGCCGGGGTTCAAGGCGAGCAGTACTTC.

The chain is built from TRBV30 and TRBJ2-7, with 12 positions matching TRBD2. Per germline, CDR1 GTSNPN and CDR2 SVGIG (reference sequence). Trimming cost V 3 bases and J 2 bases; bases outside gene matches: 5. The CDR3 covers 15 residues. The CDR3 DNA follows: TGTGCCTGGAGCCTGACTAGCGGGGGCCCCTACGAGCAGTACTTC. Amino acids: CAWSLTSGGPYEQYF. Complete variable domain (other parts from reference TRBV30 and TRBJ2-7): SQTIHQWPATLVQPVGSPLSLECTVEGTSNPNLYWYRQAAGRGLQLLFYSVGIGQISSEVPQNLSASRPQDRQFILSSKKLLLSDSGFYLCAWSLTSGGPYEQYFGPGTRLTVT.

This clone has only a few counts. The chain joins TRBV10-3 to TRBJ2-2; 9 bases agree with TRBD2. Germline V gives CDR1 ENHRY, CDR2 SYGVKD. The CDR3 covers 16 residues. Trimming cost V 7 bases and J 4 bases; bases outside gene matches: 10. Here the CDR3 reads CAINRLAGSVTGELFF. For the CDR3, the DNA is TGTGCCATCAATCGTCTAGCGGGGTCGGTCACCGGGGAGCTGTTTTTT.

The chain is built from TRBV25-1 and TRBJ1-4, with D possibly matching TRBD1 (5 bases). The CDR3 loop spans 16 amino acids. The V and J ends lost 4 bases and 9 bases respectively, with 21 bases between them. CDR1 is MGHDK and CDR2 is SYGVNS in the germline V gene. The CDR3, as DNA: TGTGCCAGCAGTGGGGCTCGGGGGGAGAGGGATCAAAAACTGTTTTTT. This codes for CASSGARGERDQKLFF.

This chain connects TRBV25-1 to TRBJ2-3; 14 bases are a match to TRBD2. The V and J ends lost 4 bases and 4 bases, in that order; junction bases with no gene match: 1. Germline V CDR1 and CDR2: MGHDK, SYGVNS. The CDR3 has 15 residues. The chain's CDR3 is CASSGTSGGPDTQYF. As DNA, the CDR3 is TGTGCCAGCAGTGGGACTAGCGGGGGGCCAGATACGCAGTATTTT.

This clone occurred a few times. The chain is built from TRBV25-1 and TRBJ1-1; D possibly corresponds to TRBD1 (5 bases). The V gene's germline CDR1 is MGHDK and CDR2 SYGVNS. This CDR3 has 13 amino acids. The V end was cut by 6 bases, the J end by 1 base, with 9 bases between. CDR3 sequence reads: CASSWGGNTEAFF. The CDR3 DNA is TGTGCCAGCAGCTGGGGGGGGAACACTGAAGCTTTCTTT.

This clone was seen a handful of times. The V and J genes are TRBV6-1 and TRBJ2-5, with D uncertain. The length of the CDR3 is 15 residues. Trimming took 1 base from V and 4 from J, leaving 13 bases between them. Germline assignment: CDR1 MNHNS and CDR2 SASEGT. The CDR3: CASSEGWVMGETQYF. The CDR3 DNA is TGTGCCAGCAGTGAAGGCTGGGTCATGGGAGAGACCCAGTACTTC.

This chain links TRBV30 with TRBJ2-3, with TRBD2 identical over 11 bases. Germline assignment: CDR1 GTSNPN and CDR2 SVGIG (reference sequence). This CDR3 spans 15 amino acids. The V segment lost 1 base and the J segment 5 bases; nucleotides outside the gene matches: 5. The CDR3 DNA follows: TGTGCCTGGAGTGATAGCGGGGGGGCCGAAGATACGCAGTATTTT. Protein product: CAWSDSGGAEDTQYF.

J is TRBJ2-7 and V is TRBV27, with 7 bases aligning to TRBD1. CDR1 and CDR2 from the germline V gene are MNHEY and SMNVEV (reference sequence). J lost 0 bases, V lost 8 bases, and 13 bases had no gene match. The CDR3 totals 16 residues. The CDR3 protein is CASRRLTTGDSYEQYF. In nucleotides, the CDR3 is TGTGCCAGCCGAAGACTCACAACAGGGGACTCCTACGAGCAGTACTTC.

V gene TRBV6-1 combines with J gene TRBJ1-5; D unclear. This CDR3 region has 13 residues. Germline CDR1 MNHNS, CDR2 SASEGT. Trimming took 7 bases from V and 9 from J, leaving 16 bases between them. CDR3 sequence reads: CASNEGSPRPQHF. CDR3 DNA sequence: TGTGCCAGCAACGAGGGCAGCCCTAGGCCCCAGCATTTT.

The chain combines TRBV30 with TRBJ2-1, with TRBD1 as a possible D gene (6 bases). Trimming took 4 bases from V and 6 from J, leaving 7 bases between them. The CDR3 length is 11 residues. Per the germline V gene, CDR1 is GTSNPN and CDR2 is SVGIG (reference sequence). The CDR3 DNA reads as TGTGCCTGGACCAGGGGCAATGAGCAGTTCTTC. Translated, it gives CAWTRGNEQFF.

The genes are TRBV29-1 and TRBJ2-5; unclear D gene. The CDR3 consists of 14 residues. V dropped 2 bases and J dropped 2 bases, with 12 bases sitting between them. The germline gives CDR1 SQVTM, CDR2 ANQGSEA. Here the CDR3 reads CSVEPRLRQETQYF. Here the CDR3 DNA reads TGCAGCGTTGAACCCCGACTGAGGCAAGAGACCCAGTACTTC.

This chain links TRBV29-1 with TRBJ1-1; perhaps TRBD1 as D (6 bases). The V end was cut by 7 bases, the J end by 5 bases, with 14 bases between. Germline V lookup: CDR1 SQVTM, CDR2 ANQGSEA. This CDR3 contains 12 residues. The CDR3 here is CSGQFQGTEAFF. Here the CDR3 DNA reads TGCAGCGGGCAATTTCAGGGGACTGAAGCTTTCTTT.

V usage is TRBV29-1 and J usage is TRBJ2-2; D might be TRBD1 or TRBD2, each matching 5 bases. The V end was cut by 4 bases, the J end by 4 bases, with 10 bases between. The germline gives CDR1 SQVTM, CDR2 ANQGSEA. There are 13 residues in the CDR3. CDR3 bases: TGCAGCGTTGTAAGGGGAGTCACCGGGGAGCTGTTTTTT. This codes for CSVVRGVTGELFF.

This clone has a handful of counts. This chain joins TRBV27 and TRBJ2-3; no clear D gene. CDR1 and CDR2 (germline): MNHEY, SMNVEV (reference sequence). V lost 4 bases and J lost 5, with 10 bases in between. The CDR3 sequence is 13 residues long. CDR3 sequence: CASSSTFRDTQYF. CDR3 DNA: TGTGCCAGCAGTTCAACATTCAGAGATACGCAGTATTTT.

The table lists this clone with a count of one. This chain connects TRBV9 to TRBJ2-3; D might be TRBD1 or TRBD2, each matching 5 bases. V gave up 1 base and J gave up 4 bases, with 16 bases separating them. Germline V gives CDR1 SGDLS, CDR2 YYNGEE. The CDR3 extends over 16 amino acids. The CDR3 sequence is CASSVFGGRGADTQYF. For the CDR3, the DNA is TGTGCCAGCAGCGTATTTGGAGGCAGAGGGGCAGATACGCAGTATTTT.

For this clone: Other DNA sequences within the sample encode an identical CDR3. The gene calls are TRBV30 and TRBJ1-5; 7 bases match TRBD1. Trimming took 0 bases from V and 0 from J; bases not matched to a gene: 8. The CDR3 is made up of 17 amino acids. From germline, CDR1 is GTSNPN and CDR2 SVGIG (reference sequence). The CDR3 DNA follows: TGTGCCTGGAGTGTCTCCGGGACAGCATATAGCAATCAGCCCCAGCATTTT. Translation: CAWSVSGTAYSNQPQHF.

This clone was found a few times. The chain is built from TRBV6-5 and TRBJ2-1, with 10 nucleotides matching TRBD2. This CDR3 is 14 amino acids long. With 5 bases clipped from V and 7 bases from J, the junction kept 5 bases outside the gene matches. Germline V gene data show CDR1 as MNHEY and CDR2 as SVGAGI. CDR3: CASSTGTSVNEQFF. The CDR3, as DNA: TGTGCCAGCAGTACCGGGACTAGCGTAAATGAGCAGTTCTTC.

This clone occurred a few times. The V and J genes are TRBV29-1 and TRBJ2-1, with D tentatively TRBD1 (6 bases). Germline-derived CDR1 and CDR2 are SQVTM and ANQGSEA. The ends were cut back, 7 bases at V and 10 bases at J, with 20 bases in the middle. CDR3 length equals 13 residues. The CDR3 sequence is CSAYPLSGGEQFF. Written as DNA, the CDR3 is TGCAGCGCCTACCCCCTGAGTGGGGGCGAGCAGTTCTTC.

In the case of this clone: Distinct nucleotide sequences in the sample also encode this CDR3. The V gene is TRBV29-1, the J gene TRBJ1-2; D remains unclear. The germline V gene has CDR1 SQVTM and CDR2 ANQGSEA. The V and J ends lost 7 bases and 4 bases respectively, with 13 bases between them. The CDR3 sequence is 12 residues long. The CDR3 DNA is TGCAGCGCTGGAGGTCAGAGCTATGGCTACACCTTC. It codes for CSAGGQSYGYTF.

The chain links TRBV29-1 to TRBJ2-1, with D unresolved. Trimming took off 5 bases at V and 11 bases at J, with 13 bases between the two ends. This CDR3 spans 11 amino acids. Germline V gives CDR1 SQVTM, CDR2 ANQGSEA. DNA of the CDR3: TGCAGCGTTTCCGCATCATATAAGCAGTTCTTC. It codes for CSVSASYKQFF.

V is TRBV7-2 and J is TRBJ1-1, with D maybe TRBD1 (6 bases). CDR3 length equals 17 residues. Germline CDR1 SGHTA, CDR2 FQGNSA. V was clipped by 1 base and J by 0 bases, with 15 bases between them. The CDR3 protein is CASSLVGGLDVNTEAFF. The DNA for the CDR3 is TGTGCCAGCAGCTTAGTAGGGGGGCTAGACGTGAACACTGAAGCTTTCTTT.

DNA for the CDR3: TGTGCCTGGAGTGAGTCGGGGGGGCCAGATACGCAGTATTTT. It specifies CAWSESGGPDTQYF. This chain uses TRBV30 with TRBJ2-3; TRBD2 aligns across 8 bases. Germline trimming cut 1 base from V and 4 bases from J; bases unmatched to any gene: 4. Germline V gives CDR1 GTSNPN, CDR2 SVGIG (reference sequence). The CDR3 sequence is 14 residues long. The variable domain in full, completed from reference TRBV30 and TRBJ2-3, reads SQTIHQWPATLVQPVGSPLSLECTVEGTSNPNLYWYRQAAGRGLQLLFYSVGIGQISSEVPQNLSASRPQDRQFILSSKKLLLSDSGFYLCAWSESGGPDTQYFGPGTRLTVL.

This clone was seen a few times. The V call is TRBV19, the J call TRBJ2-6, with a tentative D call TRBD1 (5 bases). The CDR3 is 15 residues long. V was cut by 2 bases and J by 2 bases, with 7 bases left in between. Germline V gene lookup returns CDR1 LNHDA and CDR2 SQIVND (reference sequence). The CDR3 DNA is TGTGCCAGTAGTATAAGGGGCCCTGGGGCCAACGTCCTGACTTTC. It is translated as CASSIRGPGANVLTF.

The chain is built from TRBV5-6 and TRBJ2-1; 7 nucleotides agree with TRBD1. J gave up 3 bases and V 4 bases, and 7 bases lay outside the gene matches. Germline CDR1 is SGHDT and CDR2 is YYEEEE. The CDR3 runs to 15 residues. The CDR3 DNA follows: TGTGCCAGCAGCAGGGGGCTTACCATCTACAATGAGCAGTTCTTC. As protein: CASSRGLTIYNEQFF.

The rearrangement links TRBV29-1 to TRBJ1-2, with a weak D call TRBD1 (5 bases). The CDR3 has 13 amino acids. V was cut by 5 bases and J by 4 bases, with 14 bases left in between. Germline V gives CDR1 SQVTM, CDR2 ANQGSEA. CDR3 region: CSVLPRAGYGYTF. CDR3 sequence (DNA): TGCAGCGTTCTACCCAGGGCAGGCTATGGCTACACCTTC.

This clone was picked up one time. J is TRBJ2-6 and V is TRBV30, with D maybe TRBD1 (6 bases). V shed 2 bases and J shed 4 bases, with 12 bases lying between them. This CDR3 is built from 15 residues. Germline V gene lookup returns CDR1 GTSNPN and CDR2 SVGIG (reference sequence). CDR3 DNA sequence: TGTGCCTGGAGTCCCAGGGGTAGGGGGGCCAACGTCCTGACTTTC. It encodes CAWSPRGRGANVLTF.

This chain connects TRBV28 to TRBJ1-1; unclear D gene. V was cut by 2 bases and J by 0 bases, with 10 bases left in between. This CDR3 contains 15 residues. The germline V gene encodes CDR1 MDHEN and CDR2 SYDVKM. This CDR3 is CASSLEGFMNTEAFF. Written as DNA, the CDR3 is TGTGCCAGCAGTTTAGAGGGATTCATGAACACTGAAGCTTTCTTT.